This T cell receptor (beta chain) was recorded in a study of T cell responses to AZD1222 COVID-19 vaccine. The study's findings and limits: Donors, mostly white British, included more females; clonal diversity was possibly underestimated.

The assay was immunoSEQ multiplex PCR, and TCRdb's table has in-frame clones only and misses some. In the table there are 93,000 or so clones, about 87% of which are singletons. Germline-derived CDR1 and CDR2 are MNHEY and SMNVEV (reference sequence). The CDR3 is made up of 14 amino acids. Trimming took 3 bases from V and 3 from J; bases not matched to a gene: 2. About this clone itself: Its antigen is not known.

The chain uses TRBV27 and TRBJ2-7, with 10 bases identical to TRBD2. Sequencing used peripheral blood, obtained on day 0 of AZD1222 vaccination. This clonotype was obtained from an adult in good health. The CDR3 region is CASSLLAGVYEQYF. The CDR3 DNA reads TGTGCCAGCAGTTTGCTAGCGGGAGTCTACGAGCAGTACTTC.